The present T cell receptor beta chain was sequenced within a study of T cells in Graves' hyperthyroidism and ophthalmopathy. RNA transcripts served as the template for amplifying TCR beta CDR3 regions. Using the HTBI primer set, a first-round RT-PCR was run on the TCR CDR3. From the multiplex PCR reads, TCRdb called clonotypes with MiXCR, one entry per CDR3 protein. In the table there are more than 350,000 distinct CDR3 sequences, roughly 15% of which are singletons. This sequence originates from a woman in her 30s with Graves' ophthalmopathy. The sample comprised blood.

The CDR3 region is CASGQQGHSYEQYF. The CDR3 DNA is TGTGCTAGTGGGCAACAGGGCCACTCCTACGAGCAGTACTTC. J is TRBJ2-7 and V is TRBV12-5; D might be TRBD1 (6 bases). Germline V gene lookup returns CDR1 LGHNT and CDR2 FRNRAP. CDR3 length equals 14 residues. Deletions cut 6 bases from V and 0 bases from J, with 12 bases between. Looking up the rest from reference TRBV12-5 and TRBJ2-7 gives the full variable domain: DARVTQTPRHKVTEMGQEVTMRCQPILGHNTVFWYRQTMMQGLELLAYFRNRAPLDDSGMPKDRFSAEMPDATLATLKIQPSEPRDSAVYFCASGQQGHSYEQYFGPGTRLTVT.